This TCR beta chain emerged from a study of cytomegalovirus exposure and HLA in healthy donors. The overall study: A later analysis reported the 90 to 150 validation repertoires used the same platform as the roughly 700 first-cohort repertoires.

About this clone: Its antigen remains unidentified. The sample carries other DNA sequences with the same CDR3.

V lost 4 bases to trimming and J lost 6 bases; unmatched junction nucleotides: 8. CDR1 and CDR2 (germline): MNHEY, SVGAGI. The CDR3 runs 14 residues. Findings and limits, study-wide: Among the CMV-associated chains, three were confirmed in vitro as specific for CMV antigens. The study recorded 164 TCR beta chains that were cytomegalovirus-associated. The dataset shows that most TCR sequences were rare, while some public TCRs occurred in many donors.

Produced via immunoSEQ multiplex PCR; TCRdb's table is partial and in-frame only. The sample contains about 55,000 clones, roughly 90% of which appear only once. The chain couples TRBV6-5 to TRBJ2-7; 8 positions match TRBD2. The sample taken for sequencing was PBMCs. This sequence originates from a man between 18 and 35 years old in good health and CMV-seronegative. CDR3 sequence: CASSSRGLVVEQYF. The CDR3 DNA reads TGTGCCAGCAGTTCCAGGGGACTAGTGGTCGAGCAGTACTTC.